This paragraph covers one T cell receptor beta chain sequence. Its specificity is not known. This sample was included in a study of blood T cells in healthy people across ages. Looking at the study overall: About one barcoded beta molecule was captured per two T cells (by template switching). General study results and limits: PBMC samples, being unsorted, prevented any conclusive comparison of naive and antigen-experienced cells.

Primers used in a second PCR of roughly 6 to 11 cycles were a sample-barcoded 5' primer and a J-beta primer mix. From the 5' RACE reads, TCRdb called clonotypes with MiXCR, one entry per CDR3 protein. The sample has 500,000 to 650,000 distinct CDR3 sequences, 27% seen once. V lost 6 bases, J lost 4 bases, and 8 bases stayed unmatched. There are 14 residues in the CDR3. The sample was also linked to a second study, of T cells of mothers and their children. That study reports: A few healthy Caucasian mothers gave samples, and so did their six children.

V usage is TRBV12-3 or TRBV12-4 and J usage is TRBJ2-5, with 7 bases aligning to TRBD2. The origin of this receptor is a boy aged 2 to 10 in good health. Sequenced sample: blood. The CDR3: CASRPSGVGETQYF. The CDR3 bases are TGTGCCAGCAGACCTAGCGGAGTAGGAGAGACCCAGTACTTC.